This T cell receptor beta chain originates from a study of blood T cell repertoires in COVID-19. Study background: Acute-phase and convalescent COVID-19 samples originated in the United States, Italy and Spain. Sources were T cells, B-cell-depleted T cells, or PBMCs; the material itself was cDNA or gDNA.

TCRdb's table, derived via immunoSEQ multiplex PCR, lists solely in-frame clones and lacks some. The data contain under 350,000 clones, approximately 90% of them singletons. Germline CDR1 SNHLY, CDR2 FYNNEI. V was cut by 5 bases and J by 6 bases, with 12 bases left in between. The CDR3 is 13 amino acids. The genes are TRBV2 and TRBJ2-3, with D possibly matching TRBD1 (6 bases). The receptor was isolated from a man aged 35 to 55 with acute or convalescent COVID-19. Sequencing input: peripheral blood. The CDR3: CASSWNRADTQYF. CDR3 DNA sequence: TGTGCCAGCAGTTGGAACAGGGCCGATACGCAGTATTTT.